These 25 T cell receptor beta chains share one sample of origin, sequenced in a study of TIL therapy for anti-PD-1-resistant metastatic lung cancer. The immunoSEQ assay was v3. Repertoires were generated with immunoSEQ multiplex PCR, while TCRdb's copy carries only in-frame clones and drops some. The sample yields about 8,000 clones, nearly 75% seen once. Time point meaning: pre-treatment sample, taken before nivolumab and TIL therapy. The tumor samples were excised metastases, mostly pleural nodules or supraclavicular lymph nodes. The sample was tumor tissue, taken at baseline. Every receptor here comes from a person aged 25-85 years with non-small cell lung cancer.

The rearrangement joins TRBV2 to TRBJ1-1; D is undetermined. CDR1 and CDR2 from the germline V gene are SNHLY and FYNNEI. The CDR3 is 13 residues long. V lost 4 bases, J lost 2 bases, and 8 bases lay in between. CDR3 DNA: TGTGCCAGCAGTGGATCGGTCAACACTGAAGCTTTCTTT. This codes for CASSGSVNTEAFF.

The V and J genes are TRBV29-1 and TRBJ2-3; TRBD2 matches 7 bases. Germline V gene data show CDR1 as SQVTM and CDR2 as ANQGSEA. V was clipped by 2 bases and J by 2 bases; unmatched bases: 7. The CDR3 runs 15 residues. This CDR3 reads CSVENGRGDTDTQYF. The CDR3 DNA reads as TGCAGCGTTGAAAATGGCCGGGGGGACACAGATACGCAGTATTTT.

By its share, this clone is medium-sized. CDR3 in amino acids: CASSHDYYEQYF. DNA of the CDR3: TGCGCCAGCAGCCACGACTACTACGAGCAGTACTTC. V is TRBV4-1 and J is TRBJ2-7, with D possibly being TRBD2 (5 bases). CDR1 and CDR2 from the germline V gene are MGHRA and YSYEKL. The CDR3 loop spans 12 amino acids. Deletions cut 3 bases from V and 3 bases from J, with 6 bases between.

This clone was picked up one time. CDR3 sequence reads: CAWGTTLLRQRTGELFF. DNA of the CDR3: TGTGCCTGGGGTACGACGCTTCTACGCCAAAGAACCGGGGAGCTGTTTTTT. The chain recombines TRBV30 with TRBJ2-2; D is unresolved. V lost 5 bases and J lost 5, with 24 bases in between. This CDR3 spans 17 amino acids. In germline, CDR1 is GTSNPN, CDR2 SVGIG (reference sequence).

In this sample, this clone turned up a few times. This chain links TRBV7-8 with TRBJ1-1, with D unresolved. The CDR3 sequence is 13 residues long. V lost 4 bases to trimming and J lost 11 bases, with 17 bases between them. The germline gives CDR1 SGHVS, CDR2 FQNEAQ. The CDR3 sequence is CASSSRLTQFAFF. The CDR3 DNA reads TGTGCCAGCAGCTCTCGTCTTACCCAATTTGCTTTCTTT.

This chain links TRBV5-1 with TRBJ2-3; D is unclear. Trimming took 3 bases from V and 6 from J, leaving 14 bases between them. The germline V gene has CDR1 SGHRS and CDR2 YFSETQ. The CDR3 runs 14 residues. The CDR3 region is CASSSRPLEDTQYF. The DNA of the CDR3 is TGCGCCAGCAGCTCAAGACCACTCGAGGATACGCAGTATTTT.

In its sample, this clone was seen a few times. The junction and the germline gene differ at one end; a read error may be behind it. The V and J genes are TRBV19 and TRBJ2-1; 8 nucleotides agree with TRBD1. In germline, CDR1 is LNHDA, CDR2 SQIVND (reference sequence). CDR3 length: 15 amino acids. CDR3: CASSVEDREAREQFF. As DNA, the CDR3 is TGTGCCAGTAGTGTAGAGGACAGGGAGGCGAGGGAGCAGTTCTTC.

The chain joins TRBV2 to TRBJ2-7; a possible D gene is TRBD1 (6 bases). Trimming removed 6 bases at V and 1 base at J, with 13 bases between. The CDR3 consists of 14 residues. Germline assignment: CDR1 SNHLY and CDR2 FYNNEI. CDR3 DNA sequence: TGTGCCAGCAGGAACCAGGGGTCATCCTACGAGCAGTACTTC. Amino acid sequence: CASRNQGSSYEQYF. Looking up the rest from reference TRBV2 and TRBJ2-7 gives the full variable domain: EPEVTQTPSHQVTQMGQEVILRCVPISNHLYFYWYRQILGQKVEFLVSFYNNEISEKSEIFDDQFSVERPDGSNFTLKIRSTKLEDSAMYFCASRNQGSSYEQYFGPGTRLTVT.

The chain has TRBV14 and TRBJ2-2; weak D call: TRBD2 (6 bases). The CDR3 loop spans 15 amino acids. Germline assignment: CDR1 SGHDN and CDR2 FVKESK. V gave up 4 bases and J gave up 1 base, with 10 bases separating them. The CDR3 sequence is CASSPRGRNTGELFF. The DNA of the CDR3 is TGTGCCAGCAGCCCCCGGGGGAGGAACACCGGGGAGCTGTTTTTT.

The CDR3 coding sequence is TGTGCCAGCAGTTCCCGACTAGCGGGTAATAATGAGCAGTTCTTC. It codes for CASSSRLAGNNEQFF. The chain is built from TRBV6-5 and TRBJ2-1, with TRBD2 matching over 10 bases. CDR3 size: 15 residues. Germline loops: CDR1 MNHEY, CDR2 SVGAGI. Trimming took 4 bases from V and 7 from J; bases not matched to a gene: 7.

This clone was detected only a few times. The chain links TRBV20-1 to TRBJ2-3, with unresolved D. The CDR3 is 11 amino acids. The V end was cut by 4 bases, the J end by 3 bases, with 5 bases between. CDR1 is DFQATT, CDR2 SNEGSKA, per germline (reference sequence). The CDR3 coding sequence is TGCAGTGCTACTTCAACAGATACGCAGTATTTT. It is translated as CSATSTDTQYF.

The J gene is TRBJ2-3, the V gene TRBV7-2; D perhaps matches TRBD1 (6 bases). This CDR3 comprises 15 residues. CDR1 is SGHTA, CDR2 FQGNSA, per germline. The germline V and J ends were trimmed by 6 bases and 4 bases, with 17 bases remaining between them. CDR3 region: CASSSTGNTPDTQYF. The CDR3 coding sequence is TGTGCCAGCAGTTCGACAGGCAACACCCCAGATACGCAGTATTTT.

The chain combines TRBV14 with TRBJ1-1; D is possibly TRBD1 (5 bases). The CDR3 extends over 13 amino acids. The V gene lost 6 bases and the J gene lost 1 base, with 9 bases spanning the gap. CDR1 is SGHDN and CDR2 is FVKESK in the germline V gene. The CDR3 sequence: CASRWDGNTEAFF. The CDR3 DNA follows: TGTGCCAGCAGGTGGGACGGGAACACTGAAGCTTTCTTT.

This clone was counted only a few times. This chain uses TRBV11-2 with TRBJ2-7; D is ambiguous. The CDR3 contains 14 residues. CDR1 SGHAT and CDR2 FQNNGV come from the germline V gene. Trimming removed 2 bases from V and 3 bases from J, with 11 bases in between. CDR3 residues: CASSLSGPDYEQYF. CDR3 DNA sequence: TGTGCCAGCAGCTTAAGTGGACCCGACTACGAGCAGTACTTC.

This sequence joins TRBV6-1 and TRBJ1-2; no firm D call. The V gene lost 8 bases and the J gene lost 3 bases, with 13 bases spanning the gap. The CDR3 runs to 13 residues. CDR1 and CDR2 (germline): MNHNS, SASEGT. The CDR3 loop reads CASERLADYGYTF. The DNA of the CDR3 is TGTGCCAGCGAAAGGTTGGCGGACTATGGCTACACCTTC.

CDR3 in amino acids: CAWSVENTQYF. The DNA of the CDR3 is TGTGCCTGGAGTGTAGAAAATACGCAGTATTTT. The chain couples TRBV30 to TRBJ2-3; D unresolved. Per the germline V gene, CDR1 is GTSNPN and CDR2 is SVGIG (reference sequence). The V and J ends lost 0 bases and 7 bases respectively, with 5 bases between them. This CDR3 has 11 residues.

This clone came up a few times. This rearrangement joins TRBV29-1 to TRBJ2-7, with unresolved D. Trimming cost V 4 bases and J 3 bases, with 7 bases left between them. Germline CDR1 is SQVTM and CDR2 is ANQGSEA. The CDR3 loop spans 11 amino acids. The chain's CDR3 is CSVARDYEQYF. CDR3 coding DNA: TGCAGCGTTGCAAGGGACTACGAGCAGTACTTC.

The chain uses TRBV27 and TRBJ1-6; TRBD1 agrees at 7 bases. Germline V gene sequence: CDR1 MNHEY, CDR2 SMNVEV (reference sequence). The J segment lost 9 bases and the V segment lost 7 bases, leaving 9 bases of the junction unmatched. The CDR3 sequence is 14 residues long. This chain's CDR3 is CASTQGGWASPLHF. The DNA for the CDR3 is TGTGCCAGCACTCAGGGGGGGTGGGCTTCACCCCTCCACTTT.

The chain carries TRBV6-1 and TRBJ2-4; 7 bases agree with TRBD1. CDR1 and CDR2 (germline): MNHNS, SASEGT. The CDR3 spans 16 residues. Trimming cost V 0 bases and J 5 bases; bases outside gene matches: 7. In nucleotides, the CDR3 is TGTGCCAGCAGTGAAGCGCACAGGGGCGCGGAAAACATTCAGTACTTC. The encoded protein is CASSEAHRGAENIQYF.

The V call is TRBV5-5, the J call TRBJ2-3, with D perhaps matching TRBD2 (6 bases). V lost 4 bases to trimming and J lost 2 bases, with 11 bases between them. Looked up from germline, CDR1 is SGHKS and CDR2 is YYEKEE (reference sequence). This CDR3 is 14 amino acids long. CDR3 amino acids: CASSRGLYTDTQYF. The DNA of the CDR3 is TGTGCCAGCAGCAGGGGACTTTACACAGATACGCAGTATTTT.

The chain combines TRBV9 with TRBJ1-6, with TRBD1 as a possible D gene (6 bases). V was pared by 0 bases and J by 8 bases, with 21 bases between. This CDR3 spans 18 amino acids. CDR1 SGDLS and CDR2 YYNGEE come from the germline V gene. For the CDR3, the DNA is TGTGCCAGCAGCGTAGGTCGTGGGGGGCAGGGGTTTTATTCACCCCTCCACTTT. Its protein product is CASSVGRGGQGFYSPLHF.

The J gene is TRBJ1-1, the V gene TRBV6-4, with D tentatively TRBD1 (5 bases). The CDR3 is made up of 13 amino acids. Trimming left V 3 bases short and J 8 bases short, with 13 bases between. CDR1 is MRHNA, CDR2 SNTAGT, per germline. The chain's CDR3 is CASSDMIEGEAFF. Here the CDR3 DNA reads TGTGCCAGCAGTGATATGATAGAGGGGGAAGCTTTCTTT.

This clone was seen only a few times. CDR3 nucleotides: TGCGCCAGCAGCCAAGATCAACATCTTAGAAGCAATCAGCCCCAGCATTTT. The encoded protein is CASSQDQHLRSNQPQHF. V gene TRBV4-1 combines with J gene TRBJ1-5, with no clear D. Trimming pared 0 bases from V and 1 base from J, leaving 13 bases between. The CDR3 sequence is 17 residues long. CDR1 is MGHRA and CDR2 is YSYEKL in the germline V gene.

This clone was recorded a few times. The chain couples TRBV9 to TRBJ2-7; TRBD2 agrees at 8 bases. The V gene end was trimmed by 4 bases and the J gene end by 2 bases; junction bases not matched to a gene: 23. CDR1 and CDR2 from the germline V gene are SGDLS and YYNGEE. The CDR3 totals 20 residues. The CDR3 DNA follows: TGTGCCAGCAGCCGAGCCCCTCCCCATCCGGGAGGGTTTACCACCTACGAGCAGTACTTC. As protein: CASSRAPPHPGGFTTYEQYF. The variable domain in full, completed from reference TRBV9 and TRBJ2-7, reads DSGVTQTPKHLITATGQRVTLRCSPRSGDLSVYWYQQSLDQGLQFLIQYYNGEERAKGNILERFSAQQFPDLHSELNLSSLELGDSALYFCASSRAPPHPGGFTTYEQYFGPGTRLTVT.

CDR3 DNA: TGTGCCAGCAGCCAAGATCTCACAGGGGGCCGTCAGGGAGCTTTCTTT. Amino acids: CASSQDLTGGRQGAFF. V and J are TRBV4-2 and TRBJ1-1; 9 nucleotides align to TRBD1. The CDR3 covers 16 residues. The V segment lost 0 bases and the J segment 10 bases; nucleotides outside the gene matches: 12. The V gene's germline CDR1 is LGHNA and CDR2 YNFKEQ.